This T cell receptor (beta chain) came from a study of blood T cell repertoires in COVID-19. Study as a whole: Samples of COVID-19 (acute and convalescent) were obtained from the United States, Italy and Spain. Sources were T cells, B-cell-depleted T cells, or PBMCs; the material itself was cDNA or gDNA.

Germline CDR1 is SGHTA and CDR2 is FQGNSA. Deletions cut 4 bases from V and 9 bases from J, with 13 bases between. The CDR3 length is 13 residues. Sequencing was performed with immunoSEQ multiplex PCR; in TCRdb, only in-frame clones are kept and a portion is missing. Of 310,000 or so clones listed, over 75% are singletons. Enrolled through a virtual design, the participants were between 18 and 89 years of age and came from 24 US areas. This receptor was taken from a woman aged 35 to 49 who had recovered from COVID-19. The V call is TRBV7-2, the J call TRBJ1-5; D remains unclear. Sequenced material: PBMCs or T cells enriched from blood (not recorded which). The CDR3 sequence is CASSSPDRGPQHF. The CDR3 DNA follows: TGTGCCAGCAGCTCACCAGACCGGGGGCCCCAGCATTTT.